The rows below give T cell receptor beta chains drawn from one sample of a study of T cells and copy number aberrations in small-cell lung cancer. Only in-frame clones appear in the TCRdb table, and some are missing; sequencing was by immunoSEQ multiplex PCR. The sample contains about 6,600 clones, around 77% of which appear only once. Sequencing input: normal tissue next to the tumor. Every receptor here comes from a woman in her 70s with small cell lung cancer. Some clones in this sample may be carry-over from other donors' samples. Both conserved end residues are trimmed from each CDR3. The order of the fields is D gene, clone size, V gene, J gene, CDR3 protein. D genes are given only for firm matches. Expanded clones get a size class; other rows say once, few or many, or leave the size out.

-	-	TRBV9	TRBJ2-1	ASSVATVGEQF
-	-	TRBV19	TRBJ2-5	ASSTIPQETQY
-	-	TRBV6-5	TRBJ2-2	ASSYDLNTGELF
TRBD1	once	TRBV29-1	TRBJ2-3	SVGQGGDTQY
-	once	TRBV2	TRBJ1-1	ASSEEAANTEAF
-	-	TRBV27	TRBJ1-1	ASSSRMNTEAF
-	-	TRBV28	TRBJ1-3	ASSRQSSGNTIY
-	few	TRBV20-1	TRBJ2-7	SARVGREQY
-	-	TRBV7-9	TRBJ2-1	ASSIRGAEDNEQF
-	-	TRBV7-6	TRBJ2-2	ASSLVAGNTGELF
-	-	TRBV27	TRBJ2-3	ASSRDARVTQY
-	-	TRBV30	TRBJ1-1	AWSRRGLGTF
TRBD1	-	TRBV5-1	TRBJ2-3	ASSRQMDRSTDTQY
TRBD2	hyperexpanded	TRBV10-3	TRBJ2-3	AISDTSGRGTDTQY
TRBD1	few	TRBV4-1	TRBJ2-3	ASSQEVRDRGIPADTQY
TRBD1	-	TRBV2	TRBJ1-1	ASNEDRGAF
TRBD1	-	TRBV13	TRBJ1-2	ASSRSGQGADYGYT
-	-	TRBV20-1	TRBJ1-2	SARKTLGYT
TRBD1	-	TRBV5-6	TRBJ2-7	ASSFTGVGRDSLYEQY
TRBD1	-	TRBV6-5	TRBJ2-1	ASSYGQVVNEQF
-	-	TRBV21-1	TRBJ2-1	ASSKESRPPSYNEQF
-	few	TRBV7-3	TRBJ2-3	ASSLQASTDTQY
TRBD1	-	TRBV19	TRBJ2-7	ASRGQGMEQY
TRBD1	-	TRBV7-6	TRBJ2-7	ASSTTQGILSEQY
-	-	TRBV15	TRBJ2-1	ATSREGGNKDEQF
-	-	TRBV7-9	TRBJ2-7	ASSPRDNPFGQY
-	-	TRBV18	TRBJ2-5	ASSPEDYYKKETQY
-	-	TRBV27	TRBJ2-1	ASSLTWSSYNEQF
TRBD2	-	TRBV30	TRBJ2-1	AWSVGSGSSYNEQF
-	-	TRBV30	TRBJ1-5	AWSPPPRGGTQPQH
-	-	TRBV6-1	TRBJ2-7	ASSVIAPYEQY
-	-	TRBV2	TRBJ2-1	ASSVWYAHPNEQF
TRBD2	-	TRBV6-5	TRBJ2-1	TSSYMGGSSV
TRBD1	-	TRBV4-1	TRBJ2-1	ASSQGAGTVYNEQF
-	-	TRBV11-2	TRBJ2-1	ASSFTGYNEQF
TRBD2	-	TRBV28	TRBJ2-3	ASSLLAGGEDTQY
TRBD2	-	TRBV4-2	TRBJ2-7	ASSRLAGGAYEQY
TRBD2	-	TRBV28	TRBJ2-2	ASRRRGRTGELF
-	-	TRBV30	TRBJ1-1	AWPTAMNTEAF
TRBD2	medium-sized	TRBV7-2	TRBJ2-1	ASSFSGSKNEQF
TRBD2	-	TRBV9	TRBJ2-1	ASSVETGGTSGTNNEQF
TRBD1	-	TRBV5-4	TRBJ1-1	ASNKQGMNTEAF